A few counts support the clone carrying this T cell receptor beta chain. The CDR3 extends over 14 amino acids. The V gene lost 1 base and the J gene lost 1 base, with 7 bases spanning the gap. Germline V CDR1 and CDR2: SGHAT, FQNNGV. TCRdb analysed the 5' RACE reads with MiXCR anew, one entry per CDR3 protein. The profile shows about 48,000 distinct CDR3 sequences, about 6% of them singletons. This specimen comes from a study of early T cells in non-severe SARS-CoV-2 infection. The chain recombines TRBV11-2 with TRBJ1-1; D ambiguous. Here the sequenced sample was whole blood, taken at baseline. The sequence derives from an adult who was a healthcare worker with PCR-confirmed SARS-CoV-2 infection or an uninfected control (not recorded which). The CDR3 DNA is TGTGCCAGCAGCTTAGTTCCGGAGAACACTGAAGCTTTCTTT. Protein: CASSLVPENTEAFF.